The T cell receptor beta chain under discussion was sequenced for a study of Graves' ophthalmopathy and Graves' hyperthyroidism. Comment on this clonotype: The antigen remains undetermined.

V was pared by 6 bases and J by 3 bases, with 15 bases between. Germline CDR1 is MRHNA and CDR2 is SNTAGT. The CDR3 is 15 residues long. Amplified material comprised TCR beta CDR3 regions derived from RNA transcripts. An opening RT-PCR round employed HTBI primers and preceded a second-round multiplex PCR. TCRdb independently ran MiXCR on the multiplex PCR reads; one entry per CDR3 protein. The repertoire consists of over 450,000 distinct CDR3 sequences, with about 15% occurring once and the leading ten covering approximately 9.8%. Study-wide findings and caveats: Blood contained most expanded thyroid clonotypes exceeding 0.001 frequency.

V usage is TRBV6-4 and J usage is TRBJ1-5; D is unresolved. The source of this sequence is a woman aged 25 to 39 with Graves' ophthalmopathy. Sequencing was performed on blood. CDR3 protein: CASRAPTRINQPQHF. The CDR3 DNA is TGTGCCAGCAGGGCCCCCACAAGGATCAATCAGCCCCAGCATTTT.